The text below deals with one T cell receptor beta chain. What it binds is not known. The data stem from a study of identical twins. Each CDR3 protein is one row after TCRdb ran MiXCR on the 5' RACE reads. Of around 530,000 distinct CDR3 sequences listed, approximately 16% are singletons. Study-wide points: Abundant beta clonotypes from cord blood had fewer insertions, unlike memory repertoires, which showed none.

The sample also formed part of further work on yellow fever vaccine responses in identical twins.

This clonotype originated in a young woman in good health. Source material: CD4+ T cells sorted from blood.

CDR3 nucleotide sequence: TGTGCCACCAGCAGGACAGGGGGTAGCAATCAGCCCCAGCATTTT. Amino acids: CATSRTGGSNQPQHF. J is TRBJ1-5 and V is TRBV15, with 9 bases matching TRBD1. Germline V gives CDR1 LNHNV, CDR2 YYDKDF (reference sequence). The CDR3 has 15 amino acids. V trimming: 3 bases; J trimming: 0 bases; junction bases outside the gene matches: 0.